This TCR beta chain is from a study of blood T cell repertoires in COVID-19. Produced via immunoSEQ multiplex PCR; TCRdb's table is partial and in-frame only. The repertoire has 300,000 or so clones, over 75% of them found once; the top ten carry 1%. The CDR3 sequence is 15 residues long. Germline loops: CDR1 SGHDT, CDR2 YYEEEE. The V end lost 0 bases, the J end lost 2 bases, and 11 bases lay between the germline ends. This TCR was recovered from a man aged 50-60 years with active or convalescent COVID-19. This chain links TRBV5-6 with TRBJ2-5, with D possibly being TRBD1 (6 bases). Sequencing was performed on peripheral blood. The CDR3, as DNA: TGTGCCAGCAGCTTGGACAGGGTTGGGCAAGAGACCCAGTACTTC. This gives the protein CASSLDRVGQETQYF.